This T cell receptor beta chain was profiled in a study of T cells after yellow fever vaccination. V was clipped by 6 bases and J by 2 bases, with 10 bases between them. The CDR3 loop spans 13 amino acids. The germline V gene has CDR1 WNHNN and CDR2 SYGVQD (reference sequence). This clonotype has just a few counts. Its matching antigen is unknown. MiXCR, run by TCRdb on the 5' RACE reads, gives a single entry per CDR3 protein. This sample has approximately 550,000 distinct CDR3 sequences; roughly 14% occur once, and the top ten carry more than 12%. Overall study findings and caveats: Once the booster was given, most primary-vaccination clones reappeared, at about 97% for CD4 and 85% to 90% for CD8.

This chain connects TRBV10-1 to TRBJ1-1, with D unresolved. The receptor's source is a man younger than 40 who received the YFV17D yellow fever vaccine. Here the sequenced sample was PBMCs, taken on the day of the yellow fever booster vaccination. CDR3 nucleotide sequence: TGCGCCAGCAGGTTATCGTCTAACACTGAAGCTTTCTTT. Translating gives CASRLSSNTEAFF.